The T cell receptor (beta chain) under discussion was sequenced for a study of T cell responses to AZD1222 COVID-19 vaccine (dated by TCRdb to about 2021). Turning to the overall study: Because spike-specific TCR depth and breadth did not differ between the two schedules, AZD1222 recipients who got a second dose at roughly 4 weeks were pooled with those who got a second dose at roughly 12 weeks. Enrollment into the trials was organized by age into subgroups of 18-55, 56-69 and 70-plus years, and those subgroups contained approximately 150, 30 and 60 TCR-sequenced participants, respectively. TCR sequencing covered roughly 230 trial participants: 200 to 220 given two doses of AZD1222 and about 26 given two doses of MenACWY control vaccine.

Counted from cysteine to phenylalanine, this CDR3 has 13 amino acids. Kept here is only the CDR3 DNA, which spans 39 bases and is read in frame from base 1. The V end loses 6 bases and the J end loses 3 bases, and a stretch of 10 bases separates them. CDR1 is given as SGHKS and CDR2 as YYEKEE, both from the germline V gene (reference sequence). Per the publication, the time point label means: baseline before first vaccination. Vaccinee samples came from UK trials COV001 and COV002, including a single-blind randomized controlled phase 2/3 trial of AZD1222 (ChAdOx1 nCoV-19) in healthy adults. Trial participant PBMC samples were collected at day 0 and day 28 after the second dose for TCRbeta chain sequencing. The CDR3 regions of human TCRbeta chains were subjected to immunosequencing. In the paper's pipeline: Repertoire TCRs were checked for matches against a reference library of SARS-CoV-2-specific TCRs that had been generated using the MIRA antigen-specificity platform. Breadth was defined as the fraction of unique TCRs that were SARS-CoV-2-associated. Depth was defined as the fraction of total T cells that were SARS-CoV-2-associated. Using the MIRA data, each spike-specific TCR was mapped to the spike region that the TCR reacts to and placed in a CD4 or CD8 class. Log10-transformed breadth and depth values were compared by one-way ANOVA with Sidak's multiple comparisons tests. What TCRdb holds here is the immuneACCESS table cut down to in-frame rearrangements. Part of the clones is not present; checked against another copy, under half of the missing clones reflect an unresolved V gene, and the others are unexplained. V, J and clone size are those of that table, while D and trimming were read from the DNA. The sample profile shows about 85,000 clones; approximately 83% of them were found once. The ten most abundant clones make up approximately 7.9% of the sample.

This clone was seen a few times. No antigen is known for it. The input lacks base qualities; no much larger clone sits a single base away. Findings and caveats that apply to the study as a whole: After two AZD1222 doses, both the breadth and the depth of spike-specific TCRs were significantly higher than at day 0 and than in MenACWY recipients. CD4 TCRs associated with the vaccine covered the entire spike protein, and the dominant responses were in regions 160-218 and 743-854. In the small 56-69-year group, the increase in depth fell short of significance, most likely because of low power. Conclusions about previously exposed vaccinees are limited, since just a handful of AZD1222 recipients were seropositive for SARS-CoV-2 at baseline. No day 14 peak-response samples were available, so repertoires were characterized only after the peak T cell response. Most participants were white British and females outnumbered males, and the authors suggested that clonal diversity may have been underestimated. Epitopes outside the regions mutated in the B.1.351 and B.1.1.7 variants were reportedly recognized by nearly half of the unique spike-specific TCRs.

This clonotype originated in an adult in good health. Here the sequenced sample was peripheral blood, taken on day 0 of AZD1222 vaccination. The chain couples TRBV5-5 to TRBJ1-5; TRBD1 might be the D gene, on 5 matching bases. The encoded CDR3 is CASNQGTNQPQHF. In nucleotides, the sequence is TGTGCCAGCAATCAGGGTACCAATCAGCCCCAGCATTTT.